These 17 T cell receptor beta chains were all obtained from the same sample, sequenced in a study of blood T cell repertoires in COVID-19. Some clones are missing from TCRdb's copy, which holds only in-frame ones; the method was immunoSEQ multiplex PCR. The sample lists around 69,000 clones, 80% to 90% seen once, with approximately 20% in the top ten. Sequenced sample: peripheral blood. These receptors originate from a woman aged 70-85 years with acute or convalescent COVID-19.

CDR3: CASSPGGQGAVQPQHF. The CDR3 DNA reads as TGTGCCAGCTCACCGGGGGGACAGGGGGCTGTTCAGCCCCAGCATTTT. The J gene is TRBJ1-5, the V gene TRBV18, with 12 positions matching TRBD1. CDR1 is KGHSH, CDR2 LQKENI, per germline. There are 16 residues in the CDR3. V shed 3 bases, J shed 6 bases, and the junction held 6 bases outside the gene matches.

The chain couples TRBV10-1 to TRBJ2-2; 12 bases agree with TRBD2. Germline V gene data show CDR1 as WNHNN and CDR2 as SYGVQD (reference sequence). The junction had 3 bases not matched to a gene; V was cut back by 3 bases and J by 7 bases. CDR3 length: 15 residues. CDR3: CASSETSGRNGELFF. In DNA, the CDR3 is TGCGCCAGCAGTGAAACTAGCGGGAGGAACGGGGAGCTGTTTTTT.

This clone was detected once. This CDR3 is CASSYDRVKPQHF. The CDR3 nucleotides are TGTGCCAGCAGTTACGACAGGGTGAAGCCCCAGCATTTT. V is TRBV6-6 and J is TRBJ1-5, with TRBD1 identical over 7 bases. The CDR3 has 13 amino acids. The germline CDR1 and CDR2 sequences are MNHNY and SVGAGI (reference sequence). The ends lost 2 bases at V and 8 bases at J; junction bases unmatched: 3.

The table lists this clone with a count of one. The V and J genes are TRBV12-3 or TRBV12-4 and TRBJ2-1; 7 bases are shared with TRBD1. With 6 bases clipped from V and 7 bases from J, the junction kept 6 bases outside the gene matches. This CDR3 has 13 residues. The DNA for the CDR3 is TGTGCCAGCAGCCCGGGACAGATTAATGAGCAGTTCTTC. It translates to CASSPGQINEQFF.

The chain uses TRBV6-5 and TRBJ1-1, with 9 bases aligning to TRBD1. The CDR3 runs 16 residues. With V trimmed by 3 bases and J by 5 bases, 10 bases remained unmatched. CDR1 and CDR2 from the germline V gene are MNHEY and SVGAGI. CDR3 sequence: CASSYRDRVWWTEAFF. CDR3 in DNA: TGTGCCAGCAGTTATCGGGACAGGGTATGGTGGACTGAAGCTTTCTTT.

This sequence joins TRBV2 and TRBJ1-4; D is unresolved. The V gene lost 8 bases and the J gene lost 0 bases, with 10 bases spanning the gap. Germline values: CDR1 SNHLY, CDR2 FYNNEI. This CDR3 has 14 amino acids. CDR3 coding DNA: TGTGCCAGCGGACTCTCGGCAACTAATGAAAAACTGTTTTTT. Amino acid sequence: CASGLSATNEKLFF.

The chain combines TRBV7-9 with TRBJ2-5, with D unresolved. The germline V and J ends were trimmed by 6 bases and 7 bases, with 6 bases remaining between them. Germline CDR1 reads SEHNR; CDR2 reads FQNEAQ (reference sequence). The CDR3 runs to 10 residues. In DNA, the CDR3 is TGTGCCAGCAGTCCGGGGACCCAGTACTTC. This codes for CASSPGTQYF.

This sequence joins TRBV28 and TRBJ1-6, with 9 bases lining up with TRBD1. Looked up from germline, CDR1 is MDHEN and CDR2 is SYDVKM. J gave up 9 bases and V 8 bases, and 5 bases lay outside the gene matches. The CDR3 is 13 amino acids. The CDR3: CASHGQGFSPLHF. CDR3 in DNA: TGTGCCAGCCACGGACAGGGGTTTTCACCCCTCCACTTT.

This clone was counted between two and nine times. This chain connects TRBV2 to TRBJ2-7; D is undetermined. CDR1 and CDR2 from the germline V gene are SNHLY and FYNNEI. Trimming took off 7 bases at V and 6 bases at J, with 10 bases between the two ends. CDR3 length: 11 residues. CDR3 nucleotides: TGTGCCAGCAATCCTAGTAGCGAGCAGTACTTC. Translating gives CASNPSSEQYF.

The sample holds one count of this clone. The V call is TRBV9, the J call TRBJ2-5; 12 bases agree with TRBD2. The V segment lost 2 bases and the J segment 1 base; nucleotides outside the gene matches: 3. Germline values: CDR1 SGDLS, CDR2 YYNGEE. This CDR3 is 16 amino acids long. The CDR3 sequence is CASSVASGRVQETQYF. The DNA of the CDR3 is TGTGCCAGCAGCGTCGCTAGCGGGAGGGTCCAAGAGACCCAGTACTTC.

The gene calls are TRBV25-1 and TRBJ2-7, with 7 bases fitting TRBD2. The trim removed 3 bases at V and 4 bases at J, leaving 9 bases unmatched. The CDR3 is 15 residues long. The germline CDR1 and CDR2 sequences are MGHDK and SYGVNS. CDR3 loop: CASSDSASGTYEQYF. The CDR3 bases are TGTGCCAGCAGTGACTCGGCTAGCGGAACTTACGAGCAGTACTTC.

This sequence joins TRBV5-6 and TRBJ1-2; D ambiguous. The CDR3 length is 15 residues. V lost 1 base and J lost 0, with 10 bases in between. Germline V gene data show CDR1 as SGHDT and CDR2 as YYEEEE. Written as DNA, the CDR3 is TGTGCCAGCAGCTTGTGGTCCGCTACTAACTATGGCTACACCTTC. Its protein is CASSLWSATNYGYTF.

V usage is TRBV11-3 and J usage is TRBJ2-7; perhaps TRBD2 as D (6 bases). Germline assignment: CDR1 SGHNT and CDR2 YENEEA. The CDR3 totals 13 residues. Trimming pared 5 bases from V and 5 bases from J, leaving 13 bases between. CDR3 sequence: CASSPMRGHEQYF. In nucleotides, the CDR3 is TGTGCCAGCAGCCCAATGCGGGGCCACGAGCAGTACTTC.

The V and J genes are TRBV28 and TRBJ1-2, with D unresolved. V lost 5 bases and J 8 bases, leaving 12 bases between the germline ends. The CDR3 is made up of 12 amino acids. Germline CDR1 MDHEN, CDR2 SYDVKM. CDR3 amino acids: CASSRSQSGYTF. Written as DNA, the CDR3 is TGTGCCAGCAGTCGTTCACAGTCCGGCTACACCTTC.

The rearrangement joins TRBV19 to TRBJ1-2; D is possibly TRBD1 (5 bases). This CDR3 contains 15 residues. CDR1 and CDR2 from the germline V gene are LNHDA and SQIVND (reference sequence). Trimming took 7 bases from V and 7 from J, leaving 22 bases between them. The CDR3 nucleotides are TGTGCCAGTACTCTGGGGGGAGGGTTCAGTCGTGGCTACACCTTC. This gives the protein CASTLGGGFSRGYTF.

A few counts support this clone. The V gene is TRBV27, the J gene TRBJ1-1, with a weak D call TRBD1 (6 bases). In germline, CDR1 is MNHEY, CDR2 SMNVEV (reference sequence). The CDR3 runs 13 residues. V lost 4 bases to trimming and J lost 10 bases, with 16 bases between them. In DNA form, the CDR3 reads TGTGCCAGCAGTTACAGGGCTAGGCCTGCAGCTTTCTTT. As protein: CASSYRARPAAFF.

This rearrangement joins TRBV11-2 to TRBJ2-2, with 7 bases that match TRBD2. V gave up 1 base and J gave up 8 bases; unmatched junction bases: 7. Germline values: CDR1 SGHAT, CDR2 FQNNGV. The CDR3 consists of 15 residues. The CDR3 protein is CASSLVDPGRGELFF. CDR3 nucleotide sequence: TGTGCCAGCAGCTTAGTAGATCCCGGGAGGGGGGAGCTGTTTTTT.